This T cell receptor (beta chain) was recorded in a study of T cell changes during pregnancy in multiple sclerosis. The V end was cut by 0 bases, the J end by 8 bases, with 16 bases between. CDR1 and CDR2 (germline): LGHNA, YNFKEQ. The CDR3 runs 16 residues. This clone was seen once. Profiling relied on immunoSEQ multiplex PCR, and the TCRdb table lists in-frame clones only, not all of them. The sample includes tens of thousands of clones, 80% to 90% of them seen just once. The receptor comes from a female donor with multiple sclerosis, enrolled in a pregnancy study. The chain recombines TRBV4-2 with TRBJ1-4; tentative D call: TRBD1 (6 bases). The sample was CD4+ T cells from peripheral blood mononuclear cells, taken in the first trimester of pregnancy. The CDR3 is CASSQEGPGVVEKLFF. In nucleotides, the CDR3 is TGTGCCAGCAGCCAAGAGGGGCCAGGGGTTGTCGAAAAACTGTTTTTT.